One and the same sample provided the 23 T cell receptor beta chains below, sequenced in a study of blood T cell repertoires in COVID-19. The assay was immunoSEQ multiplex PCR, and TCRdb's table has in-frame clones only and misses some. Here the sample spans under 250,000 clones, roughly 88% being singletons. The sample consisted of PBMCs or T cells enriched from blood (not recorded which). The receptor source for this set is a woman aged 25 to 39 who had been exposed to COVID-19.

V is TRBV20-1 and J is TRBJ1-3; no clear D gene. The CDR3 spans 13 residues. Trimming shortened V by 3 bases and J by 1 base, and 7 bases separated the two germline ends. Germline loops: CDR1 DFQATT, CDR2 SNEGSKA (reference sequence). The chain's CDR3 is CSASGESGNTIYF. The CDR3 DNA is TGCAGTGCTAGTGGGGAGTCTGGAAACACCATATATTTT.

The chain links TRBV6-1 to TRBJ1-6; TRBD1 might be the D (6 bases). The V and J ends lost 3 bases and 8 bases respectively, with 14 bases between them. The germline gives CDR1 MNHNS, CDR2 SASEGT. This CDR3 comprises 15 residues. The DNA for the CDR3 is TGTGCCAGCAGTGAGCGCTGGGGGCGGGATTCACCCCTCCACTTT. The encoded protein is CASSERWGRDSPLHF.

This clone appeared once. The V gene is TRBV12-3 or TRBV12-4, the J gene TRBJ1-5; no clear D. The CDR3 extends over 12 amino acids. V shed 11 bases and J shed 3 bases, with 11 bases lying between them. The CDR3 region has the DNA TGTGCCGTGGGCCCGATCAATCAGCCCCAGCATTTT. Encoded protein: CAVGPINQPQHF.

Here the CDR3 reads CASSLGQGLNYGYTF. The CDR3, as DNA: TGTGCCAGCAGCTTAGGTCAGGGATTGAACTATGGCTACACCTTC. The chain has TRBV7-8 and TRBJ1-2; D may be TRBD1 (5 bases). This CDR3 is 15 amino acids long. Germline values: CDR1 SGHVS, CDR2 FQNEAQ. Trimming pared 1 base from V and 2 bases from J, leaving 11 bases between.

The chain is built from TRBV7-9 and TRBJ2-5, with D uncertain. CDR3 size: 11 residues. Trimming shortened V by 5 bases and J by 3 bases, and 4 bases separated the two germline ends. Germline V gene sequence: CDR1 SEHNR, CDR2 FQNEAQ (reference sequence). CDR3 nucleotides: TGTGCCAGCAGCCTTAAAGAGACCCAGTACTTC. Its translation: CASSLKETQYF.

The table lists this clone with a few counts. The gene calls are TRBV7-9 and TRBJ1-1; weak D call: TRBD1 (6 bases). The germline gives CDR1 SEHNR, CDR2 FQNEAQ (reference sequence). V was clipped by 4 bases and J by 1 base, with 19 bases between them. The CDR3 runs 17 residues. DNA of the CDR3: TGTGCCAGCAGCTCAACCCTTCTGGACAGCCGGAACACTGAAGCTTTCTTT. Translation: CASSSTLLDSRNTEAFF.

The V call is TRBV7-3, the J call TRBJ1-1; no reliable D call. V lost 0 bases and J lost 1, with 9 bases in between. The germline V gene encodes CDR1 SGHTA and CDR2 FQGTGA. This CDR3 has 15 amino acids. This chain's CDR3 is CASSLTGVGNTEAFF. The CDR3 bases are TGTGCCAGCAGCTTAACGGGAGTGGGGAACACTGAAGCTTTCTTT.

The chain carries TRBV4-1 and TRBJ2-1; 7 bases fit TRBD2. CDR3 length: 15 residues. The V segment lost 1 base and the J segment 4 bases; nucleotides outside the gene matches: 4. In germline, CDR1 is MGHRA, CDR2 YSYEKL. The CDR3: CASSQGSGKYNEQFF. DNA for the CDR3: TGCGCCAGCAGCCAAGGCAGCGGGAAGTACAATGAGCAGTTCTTC.

This chain connects TRBV6-1 to TRBJ2-2, with TRBD2 as a possible D gene (5 bases). The CDR3 contains 14 residues. The V and J ends lost 2 bases and 7 bases respectively, with 11 bases between them. Germline V lookup: CDR1 MNHNS, CDR2 SASEGT. The CDR3 here is CASSEWRGNGELFF. The DNA for the CDR3 is TGTGCCAGCAGTGAATGGCGAGGGAACGGGGAGCTGTTTTTT.

V and J are TRBV7-9 and TRBJ2-7; D not certain. The CDR3 contains 13 residues. CDR1 is SEHNR and CDR2 is FQNEAQ in the germline V gene (reference sequence). V was pared by 0 bases and J by 4 bases, with 7 bases between. The CDR3 region has the DNA TGTGCCAGCAGCTTAGCGAAGACTTACGAGCAGTACTTC. This translates into CASSLAKTYEQYF.

This chain joins TRBV7-9 and TRBJ2-1, with 11 bases that match TRBD2. The germline gives CDR1 SEHNR, CDR2 FQNEAQ (reference sequence). With V trimmed by 1 base and J by 12 bases, 11 bases remained unmatched. The CDR3 has 16 amino acids. CDR3 region: CASSLGGGLAGGLQFF. The CDR3 bases are TGTGCCAGCAGCTTAGGTGGGGGGCTAGCGGGAGGATTGCAGTTCTTC.

This clone was seen once. This chain links TRBV27 with TRBJ2-7; TRBD1 agrees at 9 bases. The CDR3 totals 14 residues. Germline trimming cut 5 bases from V and 0 bases from J; bases unmatched to any gene: 2. Per germline, CDR1 MNHEY and CDR2 SMNVEV (reference sequence). CDR3 bases: TGTGCCAGCAGTATGACAGGGGGCTCCTACGAGCAGTACTTC. This encodes CASSMTGGSYEQYF.

J is TRBJ1-1 and V is TRBV15; the D is unclear. The CDR3 spans 14 residues. Trimming left V 3 bases short and J 4 bases short, with 12 bases between. Germline assignment: CDR1 LNHNV and CDR2 YYDKDF (reference sequence). CDR3 DNA sequence: TGTGCCACCAGCAGGGAGGGTAGGATCACTGAAGCTTTCTTT. This sequence encodes CATSREGRITEAFF.

The CDR3 loop is CASSAGTGVKDDYGYTF. CDR3 nucleotides: TGTGCCAGCAGCGCCGGGACAGGGGTGAAAGACGACTATGGCTACACCTTC. The chain carries TRBV2 and TRBJ1-2; 10 bases match TRBD1. There are 17 residues in the CDR3. J lost 3 bases, V lost 6 bases, and 13 bases had no gene match. Germline CDR1 SNHLY, CDR2 FYNNEI.

The rearrangement joins TRBV6-5 to TRBJ2-5; maybe TRBD1 (5 bases). The V gene lost 0 bases and the J gene lost 5 bases, with 10 bases spanning the gap. This CDR3 comprises 14 residues. Per the germline V gene, CDR1 is MNHEY and CDR2 is SVGAGI. CDR3 sequence reads: CASSYSPGWETQYF. The CDR3 nucleotides read TGTGCCAGCAGTTACTCGCCAGGGTGGGAGACCCAGTACTTC.

The V call is TRBV6-5, the J call TRBJ2-2; 8 nucleotides align to TRBD1. The trim removed 5 bases at V and 6 bases at J, leaving 5 bases unmatched. The CDR3 totals 14 residues. Germline V gene data show CDR1 as MNHEY and CDR2 as SVGAGI. This CDR3 is CASSQDRVAGELFF. The CDR3 nucleotides read TGTGCCAGCAGTCAGGACAGGGTGGCCGGGGAGCTGTTTTTT.

CDR3 in DNA: TGTGCCAGCAGCTTAGTGGCCAGCTCTGGGGCCAACGTCCTGACTTTC. It specifies CASSLVASSGANVLTF. The chain is built from TRBV7-9 and TRBJ2-6; no firm D call. Germline-derived CDR1 and CDR2 are SEHNR and FQNEAQ (reference sequence). CDR3 length: 16 residues. V lost 1 base, J lost 0 bases, and 7 bases lay in between.

The V call is TRBV2, the J call TRBJ2-1; D gene uncertain. This CDR3 has 15 residues. V gave up 4 bases and J gave up 0 bases, with 10 bases separating them. Germline values: CDR1 SNHLY, CDR2 FYNNEI. DNA for the CDR3: TGTGCCAGCAGTGTCCCGCAGGTCTCCTACAATGAGCAGTTCTTC. Translation gives CASSVPQVSYNEQFF.

The chain's CDR3 is CASSPWTGSTDTQYF. The CDR3 DNA sequence: TGTGCCAGCAGCCCTTGGACAGGAAGCACAGATACGCAGTATTTT. The rearrangement uses TRBV7-9 and TRBJ2-3, with 7 bases identical to TRBD1. Trimming removed 5 bases from V and 0 bases from J; junction bases left unmatched: 5. Germline assignment: CDR1 SEHNR and CDR2 FQNEAQ (reference sequence). The CDR3 contains 15 residues.

The chain is built from TRBV27 and TRBJ1-1; tentatively, D is TRBD1 (6 bases). Looked up from germline, CDR1 is MNHEY and CDR2 is SMNVEV (reference sequence). The CDR3 has 14 residues. V shed 3 bases and J shed 1 base, with 9 bases lying between them. The CDR3 reads CASSFRGPNTEAFF. CDR3 DNA: TGTGCCAGCAGTTTCAGGGGACCGAACACTGAAGCTTTCTTT.

The count of this clone is one. The chain joins TRBV30 to TRBJ1-1; no clear D gene. Trimming took 2 bases from V and 0 from J, leaving 13 bases between them. Germline lookup yields CDR1 GTSNPN and CDR2 SVGIG (reference sequence). The CDR3 spans 15 residues. The CDR3 DNA follows: TGTGCCTGGAGTCCCATTGACTTACTGAACACTGAAGCTTTCTTT. Translating gives CAWSPIDLLNTEAFF.

The rearrangement joins TRBV12-3 or TRBV12-4 to TRBJ1-2, with D hard to call. The CDR3 spans 13 residues. V was trimmed by 1 base and J by 8 bases, leaving 11 bases between them. CDR3 sequence (DNA): TGTGCCAGCAGTTTAGTCAGCCTCGGGGGCTACACCTTC. Protein sequence: CASSLVSLGGYTF.

V is TRBV3-1 (or the pseudogene TRBV3-2) and J is TRBJ2-5, with 7 bases aligning to TRBD1. J was trimmed by 4 bases and V by 2 bases; bases with no gene match: 1. Germline values: CDR1 LGHDT, CDR2 YNNKEL (reference sequence). This CDR3 has 13 amino acids. Written as DNA, the CDR3 is TGTGCCAGCAGCCAAAAGGGGGCAGAGACCCAGTACTTC. Amino acid sequence: CASSQKGAETQYF.